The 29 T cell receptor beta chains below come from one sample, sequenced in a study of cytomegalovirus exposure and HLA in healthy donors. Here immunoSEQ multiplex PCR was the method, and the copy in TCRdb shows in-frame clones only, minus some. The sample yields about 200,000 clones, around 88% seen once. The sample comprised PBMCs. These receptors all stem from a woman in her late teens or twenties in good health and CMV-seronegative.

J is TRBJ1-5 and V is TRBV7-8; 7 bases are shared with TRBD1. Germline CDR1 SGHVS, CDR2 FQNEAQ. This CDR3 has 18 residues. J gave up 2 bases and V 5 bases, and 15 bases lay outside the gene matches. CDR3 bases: TGTGCCAGCAGCCCCGGGACAGTCTCTTGGGGTGGCAATCAGCCCCAGCATTTT. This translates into CASSPGTVSWGGNQPQHF.

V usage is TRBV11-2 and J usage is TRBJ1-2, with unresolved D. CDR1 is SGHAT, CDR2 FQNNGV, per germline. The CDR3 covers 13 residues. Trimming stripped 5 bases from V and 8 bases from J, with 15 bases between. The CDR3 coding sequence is TGTGCCAGCAGCGGAATCGGGGAGTGGGGCTACACCTTC. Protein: CASSGIGEWGYTF.

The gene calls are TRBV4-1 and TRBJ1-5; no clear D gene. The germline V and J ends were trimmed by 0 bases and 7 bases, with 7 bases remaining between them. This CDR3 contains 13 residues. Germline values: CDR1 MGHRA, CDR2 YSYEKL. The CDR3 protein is CASSQDRRQPQHF. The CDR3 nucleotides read TGCGCCAGCAGCCAAGACAGGAGGCAGCCCCAGCATTTT.

The chain's CDR3 is CASRPTGGAFYEQYF. CDR3 DNA: TGTGCCAGCAGGCCAACAGGGGGCGCATTCTACGAGCAGTACTTC. V gene TRBV28 combines with J gene TRBJ2-7; 9 bases align to TRBD1. This CDR3 is 15 amino acids long. Germline assignment: CDR1 MDHEN and CDR2 SYDVKM. V gave up 6 bases and J gave up 3 bases; unmatched junction bases: 9.

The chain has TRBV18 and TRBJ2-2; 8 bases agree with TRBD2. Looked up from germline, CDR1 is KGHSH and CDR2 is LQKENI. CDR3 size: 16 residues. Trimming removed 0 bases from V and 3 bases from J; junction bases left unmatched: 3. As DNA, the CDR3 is TGTGCCAGCTCACCACCCCCAGCGGGAGACACCGGGGAGCTGTTTTTT. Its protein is CASSPPPAGDTGELFF.

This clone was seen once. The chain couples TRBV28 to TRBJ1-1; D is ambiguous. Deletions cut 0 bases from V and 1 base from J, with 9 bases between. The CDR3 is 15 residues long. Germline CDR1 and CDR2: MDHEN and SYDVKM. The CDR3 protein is CASSLWRAQNTEAFF. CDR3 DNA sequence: TGTGCCAGCAGTTTATGGAGGGCCCAGAACACTGAAGCTTTCTTT.

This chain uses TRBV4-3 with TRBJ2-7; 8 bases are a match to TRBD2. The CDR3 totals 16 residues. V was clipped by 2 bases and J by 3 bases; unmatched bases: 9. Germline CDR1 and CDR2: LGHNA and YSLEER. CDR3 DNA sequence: TGCGCCAGCAGCCAACCCGGGGTAGCGGGGATCTACGAGCAGTACTTC. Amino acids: CASSQPGVAGIYEQYF.

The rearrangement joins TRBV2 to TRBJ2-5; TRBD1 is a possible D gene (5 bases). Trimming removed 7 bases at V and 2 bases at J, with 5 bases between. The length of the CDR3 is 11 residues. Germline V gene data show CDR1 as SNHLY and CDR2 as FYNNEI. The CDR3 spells CASKGQETQYF. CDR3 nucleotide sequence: TGTGCCAGCAAGGGGCAAGAGACCCAGTACTTC.

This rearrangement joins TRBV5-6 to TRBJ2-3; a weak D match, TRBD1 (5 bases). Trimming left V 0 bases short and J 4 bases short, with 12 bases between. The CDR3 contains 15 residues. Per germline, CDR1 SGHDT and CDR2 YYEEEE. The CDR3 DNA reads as TGTGCCAGCAGCTTGGTGGCTGAAGGGGCAGATACGCAGTATTTT. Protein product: CASSLVAEGADTQYF.

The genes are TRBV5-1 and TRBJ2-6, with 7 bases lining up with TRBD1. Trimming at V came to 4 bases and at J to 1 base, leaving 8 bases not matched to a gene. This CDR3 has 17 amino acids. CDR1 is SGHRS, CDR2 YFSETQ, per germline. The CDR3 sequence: CASSTRDSRSGANVLTF. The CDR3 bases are TGCGCCAGCAGCACAAGGGACAGCCGGTCTGGGGCCAACGTCCTGACTTTC.

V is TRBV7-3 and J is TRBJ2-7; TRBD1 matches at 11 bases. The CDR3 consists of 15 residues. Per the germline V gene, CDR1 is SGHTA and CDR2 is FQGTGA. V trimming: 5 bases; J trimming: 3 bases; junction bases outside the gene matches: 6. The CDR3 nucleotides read TGTGCCAGCAGCAGACCCGGGACAGGGGGCTACGAGCAGTACTTC. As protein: CASSRPGTGGYEQYF.

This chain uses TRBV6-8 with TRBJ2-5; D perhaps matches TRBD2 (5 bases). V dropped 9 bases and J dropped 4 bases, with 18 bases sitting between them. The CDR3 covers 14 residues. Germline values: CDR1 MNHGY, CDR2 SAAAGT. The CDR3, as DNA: TGTGCCAGGACCTCAGTTGGCGGGTTAGAGACCCAGTACTTC. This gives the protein CARTSVGGLETQYF.

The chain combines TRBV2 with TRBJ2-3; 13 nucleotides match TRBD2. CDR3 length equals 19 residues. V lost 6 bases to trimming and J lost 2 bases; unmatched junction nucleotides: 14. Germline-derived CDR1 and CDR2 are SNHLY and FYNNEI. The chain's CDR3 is CASRRGLAGSHGFTDTQYF. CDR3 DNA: TGTGCCAGCAGGAGGGGACTAGCGGGAAGCCACGGGTTCACAGATACGCAGTATTTT.

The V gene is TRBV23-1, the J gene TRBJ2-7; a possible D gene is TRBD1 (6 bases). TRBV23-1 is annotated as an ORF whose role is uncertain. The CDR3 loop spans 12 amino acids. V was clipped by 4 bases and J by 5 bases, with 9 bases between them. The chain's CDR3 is CASSRPGDEQYF. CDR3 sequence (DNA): TGCGCCAGCAGTCGCCCAGGGGACGAGCAGTACTTC.

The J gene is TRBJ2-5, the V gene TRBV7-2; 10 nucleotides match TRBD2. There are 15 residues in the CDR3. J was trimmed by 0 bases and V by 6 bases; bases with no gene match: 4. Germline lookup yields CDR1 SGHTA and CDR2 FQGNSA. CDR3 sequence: CASRRTSGNQETQYF. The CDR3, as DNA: TGTGCCAGCAGAAGGACTAGCGGTAACCAAGAGACCCAGTACTTC.

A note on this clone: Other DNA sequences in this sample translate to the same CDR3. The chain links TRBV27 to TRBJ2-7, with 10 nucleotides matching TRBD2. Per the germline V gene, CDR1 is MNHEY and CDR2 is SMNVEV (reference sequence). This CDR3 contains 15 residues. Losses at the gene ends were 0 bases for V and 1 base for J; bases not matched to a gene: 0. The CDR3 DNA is TGTGCCAGCAGTTTATCGACTAGCGGGTCCTACGAGCAGTACTTC. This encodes CASSLSTSGSYEQYF.

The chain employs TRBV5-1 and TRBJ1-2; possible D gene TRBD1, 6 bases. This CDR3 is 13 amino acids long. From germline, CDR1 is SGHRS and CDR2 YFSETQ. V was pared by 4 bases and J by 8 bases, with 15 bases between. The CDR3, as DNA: TGCGCCAGCAGCGCGGTCATTGGGGGCGGCTACACCTTC. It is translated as CASSAVIGGGYTF. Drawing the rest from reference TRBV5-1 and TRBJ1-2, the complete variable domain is KAGVTQTPRYLIKTRGQQVTLSCSPISGHRSVSWYQQTPGQGLQFLFEYFSETQRNKGNFPGRFSGRQFSNSRSEMNVSTLELGDSALYLCASSAVIGGGYTFGSGTRLTVV.

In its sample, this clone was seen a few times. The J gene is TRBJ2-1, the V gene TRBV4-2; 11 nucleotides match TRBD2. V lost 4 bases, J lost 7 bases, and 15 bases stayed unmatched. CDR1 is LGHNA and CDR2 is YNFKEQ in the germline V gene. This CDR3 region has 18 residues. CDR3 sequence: CASSPFSVAGGLRNEQFF. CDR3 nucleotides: TGTGCCAGCAGCCCCTTTAGCGTAGCGGGAGGGCTAAGGAATGAGCAGTTCTTC.

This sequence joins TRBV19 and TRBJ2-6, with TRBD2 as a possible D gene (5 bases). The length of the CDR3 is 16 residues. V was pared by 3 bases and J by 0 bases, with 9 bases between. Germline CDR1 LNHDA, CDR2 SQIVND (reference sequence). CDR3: CASSMRVISGANVLTF. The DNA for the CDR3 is TGTGCCAGTAGTATGAGGGTCATCTCTGGGGCCAACGTCCTGACTTTC.

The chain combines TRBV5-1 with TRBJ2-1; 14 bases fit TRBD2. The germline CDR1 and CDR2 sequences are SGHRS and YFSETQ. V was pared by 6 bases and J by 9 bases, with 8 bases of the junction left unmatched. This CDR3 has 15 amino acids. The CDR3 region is CASNPGTSGSSEQFF. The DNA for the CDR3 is TGCGCCAGCAACCCCGGGACTAGCGGGAGCAGTGAGCAGTTCTTC.

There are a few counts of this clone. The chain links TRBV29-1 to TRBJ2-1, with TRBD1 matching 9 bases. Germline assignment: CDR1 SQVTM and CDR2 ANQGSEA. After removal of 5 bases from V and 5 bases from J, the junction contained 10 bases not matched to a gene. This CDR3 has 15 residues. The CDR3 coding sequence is TGCAGCGTTTGGCGCCGGGACAGGGTTAACAATGAGCAGTTCTTC. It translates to CSVWRRDRVNNEQFF.

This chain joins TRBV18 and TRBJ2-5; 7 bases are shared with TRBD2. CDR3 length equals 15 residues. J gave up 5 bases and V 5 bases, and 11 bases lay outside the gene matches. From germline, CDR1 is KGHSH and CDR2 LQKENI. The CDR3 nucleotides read TGTGCCAGCTCATCTATAGCGGGCCCCAGGGAGACCCAGTACTTC. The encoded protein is CASSSIAGPRETQYF.

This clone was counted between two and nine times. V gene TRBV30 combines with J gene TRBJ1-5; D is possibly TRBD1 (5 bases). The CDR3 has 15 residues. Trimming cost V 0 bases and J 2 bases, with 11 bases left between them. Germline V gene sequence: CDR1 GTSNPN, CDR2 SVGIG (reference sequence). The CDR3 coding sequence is TGTGCCTGGAGTGTGGAGGGACGAGGCAATCAGCCCCAGCATTTT. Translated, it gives CAWSVEGRGNQPQHF.

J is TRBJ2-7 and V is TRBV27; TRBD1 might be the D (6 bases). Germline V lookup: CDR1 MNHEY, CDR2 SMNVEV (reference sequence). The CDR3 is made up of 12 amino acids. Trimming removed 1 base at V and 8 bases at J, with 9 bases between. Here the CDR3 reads CASSLLGDKQYF. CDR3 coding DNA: TGTGCCAGCAGTTTATTGGGGGACAAGCAGTACTTC.

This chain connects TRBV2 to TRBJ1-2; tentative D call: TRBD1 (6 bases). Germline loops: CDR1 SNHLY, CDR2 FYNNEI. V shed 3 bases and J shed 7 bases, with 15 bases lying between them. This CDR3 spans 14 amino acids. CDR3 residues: CASSDGQGMGGYTF. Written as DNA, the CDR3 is TGTGCCAGCAGTGACGGGCAGGGGATGGGTGGCTACACCTTC.

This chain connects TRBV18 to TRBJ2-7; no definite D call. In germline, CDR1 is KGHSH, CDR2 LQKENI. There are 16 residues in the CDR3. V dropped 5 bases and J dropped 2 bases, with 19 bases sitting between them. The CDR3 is CASSMLRASLTYEQYF. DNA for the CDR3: TGTGCCAGCTCAATGCTACGCGCGTCGTTAACCTACGAGCAGTACTTC.

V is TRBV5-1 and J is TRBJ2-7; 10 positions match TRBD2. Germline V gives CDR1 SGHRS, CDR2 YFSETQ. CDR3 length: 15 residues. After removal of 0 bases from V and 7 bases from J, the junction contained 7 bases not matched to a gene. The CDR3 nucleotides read TGCGCCAGCAGCTTGGGGGAGCGGGAGGGAAAGGAGCAGTACTTC. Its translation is CASSLGEREGKEQYF. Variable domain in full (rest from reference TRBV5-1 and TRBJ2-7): KAGVTQTPRYLIKTRGQQVTLSCSPISGHRSVSWYQQTPGQGLQFLFEYFSETQRNKGNFPGRFSGRQFSNSRSEMNVSTLELGDSALYLCASSLGEREGKEQYFGPGTRLTVT.

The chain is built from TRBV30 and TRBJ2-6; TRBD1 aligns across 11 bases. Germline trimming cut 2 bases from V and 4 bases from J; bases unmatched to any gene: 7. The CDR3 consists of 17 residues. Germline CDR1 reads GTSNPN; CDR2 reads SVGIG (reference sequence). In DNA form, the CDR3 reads TGTGCCTGGAGTCACGGACAGGGGGCTTCAGGGGCCAACGTCCTGACTTTC. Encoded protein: CAWSHGQGASGANVLTF.

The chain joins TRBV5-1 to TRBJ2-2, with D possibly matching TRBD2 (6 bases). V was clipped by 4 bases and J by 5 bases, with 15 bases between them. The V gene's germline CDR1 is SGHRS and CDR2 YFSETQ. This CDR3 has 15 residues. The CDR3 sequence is CASSQGTGLTGELFF. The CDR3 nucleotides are TGCGCCAGCAGCCAAGGGACTGGACTGACCGGGGAGCTGTTTTTT.